These 10 T cell receptor beta chains share one sample of origin, sequenced in a study of blood T cells in healthy people across ages. Primers used in a second PCR of roughly 6 to 11 cycles were a sample-barcoded 5' primer and a J-beta primer mix. TCRdb recomputed calls from the 5' RACE reads with MiXCR, one row per CDR3 protein. The data show 1,800,000 or so distinct CDR3 sequences, about 39% seen once. The material sequenced was blood. The receptors were sampled from a human donor in good health.

CDR3 DNA: TGTGCCACCAGTGATCTGAGAAAAGGCCCAAGCGGAGACTCCTTTCATACGCAGTATTTT. It encodes CATSDLRKGPSGDSFHTQYF. The rearrangement joins TRBV24-1 to TRBJ2-3; the D gene is possibly TRBD2 (5 bases). This CDR3 contains 20 residues. V was clipped by 3 bases and J by 7 bases, with 31 bases between them. Germline loops: CDR1 KGHDR, CDR2 SFDVKD.

The rearrangement uses TRBV24-1 and TRBJ2-5; 11 positions agree with TRBD2. This CDR3 has 16 amino acids. Germline V CDR1 and CDR2: KGHDR, SFDVKD. The ends lost 1 base at V and 5 bases at J; junction bases unmatched: 5. The CDR3 loop is CATSDLGRTSGETQYF. In DNA form, the CDR3 reads TGTGCCACCAGTGATTTAGGGAGGACTAGCGGGGAGACCCAGTACTTC.

Concerning this clonotype itself: A read error may produce the germline difference seen at one junction end. This chain uses TRBV7-2 with TRBJ2-6; D remains unclear. The germline V gene has CDR1 SGHTA and CDR2 FQGNSA. The CDR3 totals 18 residues. CDR3 loop: CASRFRYLTVTGANVLTF. Written as DNA, the CDR3 is TGTGCCAGCCGCTTCAGGTACCTTACAGTCACTGGGGCCAACGTCCTGACTTTC.

This clonotype showed up just a few times. The chain employs TRBV29-1 and TRBJ2-5, with D possibly being TRBD1 (6 bases). The CDR3 is 12 residues long. The germline gives CDR1 SQVTM, CDR2 ANQGSEA. V lost 7 bases and J lost 2, with 11 bases in between. As DNA, the CDR3 is TGCAGCGGTAGGACAGCTCAAGAGACCCAGTACTTC. Its protein product is CSGRTAQETQYF.

This chain links TRBV7-2 with TRBJ1-6, with D unclear. V was cut by 4 bases and J by 7 bases, with 11 bases left in between. Germline V gene lookup returns CDR1 SGHTA and CDR2 FQGNSA. This CDR3 is 14 amino acids long. Here the CDR3 DNA reads TGTGCCAGCAGCTCCCGGGCCACGAATTCACCCCTCCACTTT. This translates into CASSSRATNSPLHF.

This clonotype was seen many times. The V call is TRBV29-1, the J call TRBJ2-1; D ambiguous. V gave up 3 bases and J gave up 1 base, with 7 bases separating them. This CDR3 is built from 13 residues. Germline lookup yields CDR1 SQVTM and CDR2 ANQGSEA. The CDR3 DNA reads TGCAGCGTTGACACCTTATCCTACAATGAGCAGTTCTTC. Residues: CSVDTLSYNEQFF.

This rearrangement joins TRBV5-6 to TRBJ1-1; D unresolved. The CDR3 covers 13 residues. Trimming removed 0 bases at V and 4 bases at J, with 7 bases between. Germline CDR1 reads SGHDT; CDR2 reads YYEEEE. CDR3 nucleotide sequence: TGTGCCAGCAGCTTGGTCCTGAGCACTGAAGCTTTCTTT. Translating gives CASSLVLSTEAFF.

V usage is TRBV7-2 and J usage is TRBJ2-1; TRBD2 agrees at 7 bases. Germline V gives CDR1 SGHTA, CDR2 FQGNSA. Trimming at V came to 4 bases and at J to 13 bases, leaving 22 bases not matched to a gene. The CDR3 extends over 17 amino acids. In nucleotides, the CDR3 is TGTGCCAGCAGCTCCCCCGTGGGGGGGAGCTCCTACAATGGACAGTTCTTC. Its protein is CASSSPVGGSSYNGQFF.

This clonotype has just a few counts. The chain links TRBV7-9 to TRBJ2-1; D tentatively reads TRBD1 or TRBD2 (6 bases each). The V gene's germline CDR1 is SEHNR and CDR2 FQNEAQ (reference sequence). The CDR3 is 16 residues long. With 5 bases removed from V and 3 bases from J, the gap between germline ends came to 17 bases. The CDR3 loop is CASSPFGGISYNEQFF. CDR3 bases: TGTGCCAGCAGCCCCTTCGGGGGCATTAGCTACAATGAGCAGTTCTTC.

This clonotype showed up just a few times. The chain has TRBV20-1 and TRBJ1-1, with 9 bases that match TRBD1. The J segment lost 4 bases and the V segment lost 2 bases, leaving 8 bases of the junction unmatched. In germline, CDR1 is DFQATT, CDR2 SNEGSKA (reference sequence). There are 15 residues in the CDR3. The CDR3 here is CSARQQGAIVTEAFF. The CDR3 DNA sequence: TGCAGTGCTAGACAACAGGGGGCGATAGTCACTGAAGCTTTCTTT.